Following are 8 T cell receptor beta chains from one sample sequenced in a study of shared clonotypes between healthy human individuals. The table came from immunoSEQ multiplex PCR; TCRdb's copy has only in-frame clones and leaves some out. The data contain hundreds of thousands of clones, around three quarters of them singletons. Input material: memory CD4+ T cells sorted from blood. Subset noted: CD45RA-negative fraction. Source of these receptors: a woman in her twenties or thirties in good health.

This clone was observed once. The gene calls are TRBV30 and TRBJ2-5; D is undetermined. Trimming cost V 5 bases and J 5 bases, with 18 bases left between them. Looked up from germline, CDR1 is GTSNPN and CDR2 is SVGIG (reference sequence). This CDR3 is built from 14 residues. CDR3 sequence (DNA): TGTGCCTGGGGAAATTTGGCTAGTAGGGAGACCCAGTACTTC. This translates into CAWGNLASRETQYF.

This clone has a count of ten or more. The chain combines TRBV6-1 with TRBJ2-1; no clear D. The germline V gene encodes CDR1 MNHNS and CDR2 SASEGT. CDR3 length equals 14 residues. Trimming removed 9 bases from V and 0 bases from J, with 12 bases in between. CDR3 in amino acids: CASGASRSYNEQFF. DNA for the CDR3: TGTGCCAGTGGTGCCTCACGCTCCTACAATGAGCAGTTCTTC.

This sequence joins TRBV2 and TRBJ2-3; the D is unclear. The CDR3 length is 18 residues. Trimming cost V 6 bases and J 2 bases, with 24 bases left between them. Per germline, CDR1 SNHLY and CDR2 FYNNEI. The CDR3 bases are TGTGCCAGCAGGAGGAGTTATGAATTAGGCAGGTACACAGATACGCAGTATTTT. Amino acid sequence: CASRRSYELGRYTDTQYF.

The J gene is TRBJ2-2, the V gene TRBV23-1, with a tentative D call TRBD1 (6 bases). TRBV23-1 qualifies as an ORF whose function is uncertain. CDR3 length equals 14 residues. The V gene lost 3 bases and the J gene lost 7 bases, with 12 bases spanning the gap. In nucleotides, the CDR3 is TGCGCCAGCAGTCAGTCACAGGGTGACGGGGAGCTGTTTTTT. It yields the protein CASSQSQGDGELFF.

This sequence joins TRBV18 and TRBJ2-1; 8 positions match TRBD2. Germline CDR1 reads KGHSH; CDR2 reads LQKENI. The CDR3 has 16 residues. J gave up 9 bases and V 3 bases, and 13 bases lay outside the gene matches. The CDR3 region has the DNA TGTGCCAGCTCACCCGACCGCGGGAGGTATAATCTTGAGCAGTTCTTC. Its protein is CASSPDRGRYNLEQFF.

The chain has TRBV5-1 and TRBJ1-2; unclear D gene. The CDR3 has 14 amino acids. Germline CDR1 SGHRS, CDR2 YFSETQ. V was pared by 1 base and J by 0 bases, with 7 bases between. This CDR3 is CASSLIPANYGYTF. The CDR3 DNA reads as TGCGCCAGCAGCTTGATACCAGCTAACTATGGCTACACCTTC.

The chain links TRBV19 to TRBJ1-6; 8 positions agree with TRBD1. This CDR3 region has 15 residues. Germline V gene lookup returns CDR1 LNHDA and CDR2 SQIVND (reference sequence). V lost 6 bases to trimming and J lost 8 bases; unmatched junction nucleotides: 9. This CDR3 reads CASRPLDRDDSPLHF. The CDR3 bases are TGTGCCAGTAGACCACTGGACAGGGACGATTCACCCCTCCACTTT.

This clone was picked up many times. The J gene is TRBJ1-2, the V gene TRBV14; D gene unclear. Germline CDR1 is SGHDN and CDR2 is FVKESK. Trimming shortened V by 1 base and J by 3 bases, and 6 bases separated the two germline ends. The CDR3 sequence is 13 residues long. The CDR3 is CASSQGLYYGYTF. Written as DNA, the CDR3 is TGTGCCAGCAGCCAAGGACTGTACTATGGCTACACCTTC.